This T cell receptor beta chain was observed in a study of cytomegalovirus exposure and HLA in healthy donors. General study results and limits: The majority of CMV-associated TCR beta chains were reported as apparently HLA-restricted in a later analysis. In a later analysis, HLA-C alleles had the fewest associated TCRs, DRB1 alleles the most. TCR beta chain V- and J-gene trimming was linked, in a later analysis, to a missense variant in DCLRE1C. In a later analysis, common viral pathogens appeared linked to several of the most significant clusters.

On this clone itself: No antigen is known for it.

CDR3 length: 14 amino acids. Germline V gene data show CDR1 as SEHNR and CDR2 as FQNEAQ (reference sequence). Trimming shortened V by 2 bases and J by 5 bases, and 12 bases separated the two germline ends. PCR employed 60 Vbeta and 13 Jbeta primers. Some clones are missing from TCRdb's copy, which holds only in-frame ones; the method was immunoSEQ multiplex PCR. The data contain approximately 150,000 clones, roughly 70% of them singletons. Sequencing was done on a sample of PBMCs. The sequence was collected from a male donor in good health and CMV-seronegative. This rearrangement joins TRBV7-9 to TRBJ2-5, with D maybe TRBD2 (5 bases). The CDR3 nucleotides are TGTGCCAGCAGCTTACTTTCCCCGGGGGAGACCCAGTACTTC. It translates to CASSLLSPGETQYF.